The 29 T cell receptor beta chains listed next were all sequenced from one sample in a study of T-cell memory formation after mild COVID-19. TCRdb independently ran MiXCR on the 5' RACE reads; one entry per CDR3 protein. The sample shows around 300,000 distinct CDR3 sequences, over 10% of them seen only once. Sequenced: PBMCs or a T cell subset sorted from them (not recorded which). The source of these receptors is a man younger than 35 who had mild COVID-19 (a few samples of this study predate the infection). Cell type and time point are not known.

The chain carries TRBV27 and TRBJ2-3; D is possibly TRBD1 (5 bases). The CDR3 extends over 13 amino acids. CDR1 is MNHEY, CDR2 SMNVEV, per germline (reference sequence). V was shortened by 5 bases and J by 6 bases, with 12 bases between the two germline ends. The DNA of the CDR3 is TGTGCCAGCAGTCCCGACAGCCCCGATACGCAGTATTTT. Protein product: CASSPDSPDTQYF.

This clonotype has ten or more counts. The CDR3 sequence: CASSHLGLAGEHLTGELFF. For the CDR3, the DNA is TGTGCCAGCAGCCACCTGGGACTAGCGGGGGAGCATCTTACCGGGGAGCTGTTTTTT. The chain has TRBV7-2 and TRBJ2-2; 14 bases match TRBD2. The CDR3 runs to 19 residues. With 5 bases clipped from V and 5 bases from J, the junction kept 13 bases outside the gene matches. Germline CDR1 SGHTA, CDR2 FQGNSA.

This clonotype was counted only a few times. The chain combines TRBV6-5 with TRBJ2-7; D is tentatively TRBD1 or TRBD2 (5 bases each). V lost 0 bases and J 12 bases, leaving 24 bases between the germline ends. CDR3 length: 16 residues. CDR1 and CDR2 from the germline V gene are MNHEY and SVGAGI. Written as DNA, the CDR3 is TGTGCCAGCAGTTACTCGAGGGGAGATTGGGCTGCTTCCCCGTACGTC. Protein: CASSYSRGDWAASPYV.

The rearrangement joins TRBV4-1 to TRBJ2-5, with TRBD1 matching over 9 bases. The germline V gene has CDR1 MGHRA and CDR2 YSYEKL. The junction had 8 bases not matched to a gene; V was cut back by 4 bases and J by 5 bases. The length of the CDR3 is 15 residues. CDR3 nucleotide sequence: TGCGCCAGCAGCCGCATAGGGGACAGGGAGGAGACCCAGTACTTC. Translated: CASSRIGDREETQYF.

This sequence joins TRBV10-3 and TRBJ2-1, with a weak D call TRBD2 (5 bases). Per the germline V gene, CDR1 is ENHRY and CDR2 is SYGVKD. CDR3 length equals 14 residues. Trimming cost V 6 bases and J 5 bases, with 14 bases left between them. CDR3 coding DNA: TGTGCCATCAGCTGGATGAGGGCAGACAATGAGCAGTTCTTC. As protein: CAISWMRADNEQFF.

At least ten counts were recorded for this clonotype. This chain links TRBV5-5 with TRBJ2-3; 9 bases match TRBD1. Germline trimming cut 5 bases from V and 4 bases from J; bases unmatched to any gene: 8. From germline, CDR1 is SGHKS and CDR2 YYEKEE (reference sequence). The CDR3 runs to 15 residues. The CDR3 loop is CASRWPDRGSDTQYF. CDR3 bases: TGTGCCAGCAGATGGCCGGACAGGGGTTCAGATACGCAGTATTTT. The full variable domain, its missing parts supplied by reference TRBV5-5 and TRBJ2-3, is DAGVTQSPTHLIKTRGQQVTLRCSPISGHKSVSWYQQVLGQGPQFIFQYYEKEERGRGNFPDRFSARQFPNYSSELNVNALLLGDSALYLCASRWPDRGSDTQYFGPGTRLTVL.

This clonotype was detected ten times or more. The chain combines TRBV7-2 with TRBJ1-2; D might be TRBD1 (5 bases). The CDR3 loop spans 12 amino acids. CDR1 SGHTA and CDR2 FQGNSA come from the germline V gene. The V and J ends lost 5 bases and 8 bases respectively, with 12 bases between them. CDR3 residues: CASSRQGYGYTF. As DNA, the CDR3 is TGTGCCAGCAGCCGTCAGGGTTACGGCTACACCTTC.

This clonotype was counted only a few times. The rearrangement joins TRBV15 to TRBJ2-7, with D possibly matching TRBD2 (6 bases). Germline V gives CDR1 LNHNV, CDR2 YYDKDF (reference sequence). The CDR3 has 9 amino acids. Trimming stripped 4 bases from V and 12 bases from J, with 7 bases between. The DNA for the CDR3 is TGTGCCACCAGCACCGGGGGGTACGTC. It yields the protein CATSTGGYV.

In its sample, this clonotype was seen a few times. A much larger clone differs from this one at a single base, so this may be a read error. The rearrangement uses TRBV7-3 and TRBJ2-2; weak D call: TRBD1 (6 bases). V lost 5 bases and J 6 bases, leaving 13 bases between the germline ends. Germline V lookup: CDR1 SGHTA, CDR2 FQGTGA. The CDR3 runs 14 residues. Written as DNA, the CDR3 is TGTGCCAGCAGCCCCCCAGGGGACCCCGGGGAGCTGTTTTTT. Its protein is CASSPPGDPGELFF.

This clonotype has a count of ten or more. The chain carries TRBV7-2 and TRBJ1-1; the match to TRBD1 covers 7 bases. Trimming at V came to 5 bases and at J to 0 bases, leaving 3 bases not matched to a gene. The CDR3 loop spans 14 amino acids. CDR1 and CDR2 (germline): SGHTA, FQGNSA. The CDR3 sequence: CASSGQVLNTEAFF. The DNA of the CDR3 is TGTGCCAGCAGCGGACAGGTATTGAACACTGAAGCTTTCTTT. The complete variable domain, with remaining parts taken from reference TRBV7-2 and TRBJ1-1, reads GAGVSQSPSNKVTEKGKDVELRCDPISGHTALYWYRQSLGQGLEFLIYFQGNSAPDKSGLPSDRFSAERTGGSVSTLTIQRTQQEDSAVYLCASSGQVLNTEAFFGQGTRLTVV.

The chain recombines TRBV7-9 with TRBJ2-5; 12 nucleotides align to TRBD2. V was clipped by 5 bases and J by 4 bases; unmatched bases: 8. CDR1 SEHNR and CDR2 FQNEAQ come from the germline V gene (reference sequence). The CDR3 spans 16 residues. CDR3 bases: TGTGCCAGCAGCCCGCTAGCGGGGGGGCTTTTAGAGACCCAGTACTTC. Protein: CASSPLAGGLLETQYF. The complete variable domain, with remaining parts taken from reference TRBV7-9 and TRBJ2-5, reads DTGVSQNPRHKITKRGQNVTFRCDPISEHNRLYWYRQTLGQGPEFLTYFQNEAQLEKSRLLSDRFSAERPKGSFSTLEIQRTEQGDSAMYLCASSPLAGGLLETQYFGPGTRLLVL.

This clonotype has only a few counts. V usage is TRBV6-2 or TRBV6-3 and J usage is TRBJ2-6; 8 nucleotides agree with TRBD1. This CDR3 is 16 amino acids long. Germline assignment: CDR1 MNHEY and CDR2 SVGEGT. The junction had 3 bases not matched to a gene; V was cut back by 5 bases and J by 0 bases. The chain's CDR3 is CASSGTGYSGANVLTF. CDR3 DNA: TGTGCCAGCAGTGGGACAGGTTACTCTGGGGCCAACGTCCTGACTTTC.

The CDR3, as DNA: TGTGCCAGCAGTTACTCGAGGCCCTCCAATCAGCCCCAGCATTTT. It specifies CASSYSRPSNQPQHF. This sequence joins TRBV6-6 and TRBJ1-5; D is ambiguous. Germline V CDR1 and CDR2: MNHNY, SVGAGI (reference sequence). The V end lost 0 bases, the J end lost 3 bases, and 9 bases lay between the germline ends. This CDR3 comprises 15 residues.

This sequence joins TRBV7-2 and TRBJ2-3; D remains unclear. Germline-derived CDR1 and CDR2 are SGHTA and FQGNSA. The V end lost 4 bases, the J end lost 4 bases, and 15 bases lay between the germline ends. CDR3 length equals 15 residues. CDR3 amino acids: CASSSTTIGADTQYF. In nucleotides, the CDR3 is TGTGCCAGCAGCTCGACCACTATCGGCGCAGATACGCAGTATTTT.

V is TRBV9 and J is TRBJ2-1; D unclear. Germline V gives CDR1 SGDLS, CDR2 YYNGEE. V lost 0 bases and J 0 bases, leaving 10 bases between the germline ends. This CDR3 is 16 amino acids long. The CDR3 sequence is CASSVDGESSYNEQFF. The CDR3 coding sequence is TGTGCCAGCAGCGTAGATGGCGAGAGCTCCTACAATGAGCAGTTCTTC.

V gene TRBV2 combines with J gene TRBJ2-3, with D perhaps TRBD1 (7 bases). The CDR3 has 15 amino acids. Trimming removed 7 bases at V and 6 bases at J, with 20 bases between. Looked up from germline, CDR1 is SNHLY and CDR2 is FYNNEI. CDR3 sequence: CASIQPGGPRDTQYF. The CDR3 nucleotides read TGTGCCAGCATTCAGCCAGGGGGGCCTCGGGATACGCAGTATTTT.

The gene calls are TRBV7-3 and TRBJ2-5; 12 nucleotides agree with TRBD2. Trimming took 5 bases from V and 0 from J; bases not matched to a gene: 1. The CDR3 covers 15 residues. Per germline, CDR1 SGHTA and CDR2 FQGTGA. DNA of the CDR3: TGTGCCAGCAGCCGGACTAGCGGGGACCAAGAGACCCAGTACTTC. Amino acids: CASSRTSGDQETQYF.

This chain links TRBV7-3 with TRBJ2-1; 11 positions agree with TRBD2. With V trimmed by 3 bases and J by 8 bases, 9 bases remained unmatched. The CDR3 runs 16 residues. Germline loops: CDR1 SGHTA, CDR2 FQGTGA. The CDR3 spells CASSLHPSGGKDEQFF. The CDR3 region has the DNA TGTGCCAGCAGCTTGCATCCTAGCGGGGGGAAAGATGAGCAGTTCTTC.

This rearrangement joins TRBV7-2 to TRBJ2-1, with D possibly matching TRBD2 (6 bases). V was clipped by 7 bases and J by 0 bases, with 16 bases between them. CDR1 SGHTA and CDR2 FQGNSA come from the germline V gene. The CDR3 contains 16 residues. The CDR3 reads CASNPFPGSSYNEQFF. The CDR3 DNA reads TGTGCCAGCAATCCATTTCCCGGGAGCTCCTACAATGAGCAGTTCTTC.

This clonotype was recorded a few times. The V gene is TRBV4-1, the J gene TRBJ1-1, with D hard to call. The CDR3 contains 15 residues. V was clipped by 1 base and J by 1 base, with 10 bases between them. The V gene's germline CDR1 is MGHRA and CDR2 YSYEKL. CDR3 amino acids: CASSQVVGPNTEAFF. The DNA for the CDR3 is TGCGCCAGCAGCCAAGTAGTTGGTCCGAACACTGAAGCTTTCTTT.

In its sample, this clonotype was seen a few times. J is TRBJ2-1 and V is TRBV4-1, with 10 bases that match TRBD2. CDR3 length: 14 amino acids. Germline loops: CDR1 MGHRA, CDR2 YSYEKL. After removal of 3 bases from V and 12 bases from J, the junction contained 8 bases not matched to a gene. CDR3 amino acids: CASSQVAGGPWQFF. The CDR3 bases are TGCGCCAGCAGCCAGGTAGCGGGGGGCCCCTGGCAGTTCTTC.

This clonotype turned up a few times. The V call is TRBV12-3 or TRBV12-4, the J call TRBJ2-3; D perhaps matches TRBD2 (7 bases). With 6 bases removed from V and 2 bases from J, the gap between germline ends came to 18 bases. The length of the CDR3 is 16 residues. The CDR3: CASRTLDGGLTDTQYF. The DNA of the CDR3 is TGTGCCAGCAGGACACTTGACGGGGGGCTCACAGATACGCAGTATTTT.

This clonotype was observed a few times. This chain links TRBV20-1 with TRBJ2-5; maybe TRBD2 (7 bases). Trimming removed 0 bases at V and 4 bases at J, with 21 bases between. The CDR3 loop spans 17 amino acids. Germline V lookup: CDR1 DFQATT, CDR2 SNEGSKA (reference sequence). The CDR3 protein is CSARDPGGTGSGETQYF. CDR3 nucleotides: TGCAGTGCTAGAGATCCGGGAGGAACAGGGTCAGGAGAGACCCAGTACTTC.

This clonotype was recorded a few times. This chain links TRBV28 with TRBJ2-1, with 13 nucleotides matching TRBD2. Losses at the gene ends were 1 base for V and 6 bases for J; bases not matched to a gene: 3. Per germline, CDR1 MDHEN and CDR2 SYDVKM. The CDR3 is 16 amino acids. CDR3 amino acids: CASSLSTSGGFNEQFF. As DNA, the CDR3 is TGTGCCAGCAGTTTATCGACTAGCGGGGGGTTCAATGAGCAGTTCTTC.

This sequence joins TRBV4-1 and TRBJ2-7, with a weak D call TRBD1 (6 bases). V gave up 0 bases and J gave up 2 bases, with 11 bases separating them. The CDR3 is 15 amino acids. Germline V gene sequence: CDR1 MGHRA, CDR2 YSYEKL. CDR3 sequence reads: CASSQEQNRAYEQYF. DNA for the CDR3: TGCGCCAGCAGCCAAGAACAGAACAGGGCCTACGAGCAGTACTTC.

This clonotype has just a few counts. Germline is not matched at one junction end, which may reflect a read error. The chain has TRBV24-1 and TRBJ2-5; the D is unclear. CDR1 is KGHDR, CDR2 SFDVKD, per germline. The CDR3 totals 11 residues. CDR3 loop: CATGYQGTQYF. CDR3 sequence (DNA): TGTGCCACCGGGTACCAAGGGACCCAGTACTTC.

The rearrangement uses TRBV7-9 and TRBJ1-2, with a possible D match to TRBD1 (6 bases). Trimming stripped 5 bases from V and 7 bases from J, with 17 bases between. CDR3 size: 14 residues. Germline CDR1 is SEHNR and CDR2 is FQNEAQ (reference sequence). CDR3 region: CASSGRQAHLGYTF. CDR3 in DNA: TGTGCCAGCAGCGGTCGACAGGCCCACCTTGGCTACACCTTC.

This sequence joins TRBV12-3 or TRBV12-4 and TRBJ2-1; 11 bases map to TRBD2. J gave up 8 bases and V 6 bases, and 9 bases lay outside the gene matches. The CDR3 extends over 15 amino acids. The CDR3 spells CASSPSSGGNYEQFF. Written as DNA, the CDR3 is TGTGCCAGCAGCCCTTCTAGCGGGGGGAACTATGAGCAGTTCTTC.

This clonotype was observed a few times. The rearrangement uses TRBV4-1 and TRBJ2-7; the D is unclear. The CDR3 has 16 amino acids. Germline V gene sequence: CDR1 MGHRA, CDR2 YSYEKL. V was pared by 1 base and J by 0 bases, with 13 bases between. The CDR3 coding sequence is TGCGCCAGCAGCCAAGCTGTCTCCCCTTTCTCCTACGAGCAGTACGTC. Its protein is CASSQAVSPFSYEQYV.